What follows are 29 T cell receptor beta chains derived from one specimen sequenced in a study of CD8+ T cells in alopecia areata. Reverse transcribed after extraction, RNA yielded cDNA as the sequencing template. Here immunoSEQ multiplex PCR was the method, and the copy in TCRdb shows in-frame clones only, minus some. Here the sample spans 210,000 or so clones, around 66% being singletons. Treatment: oral pan-JAK inhibitor, 5-10 mg twice daily. The specimen comprised CD4+ T cells sorted from blood, sampled at week 44, from a patient treated with tofacitinib. The receptors stem from a human donor with alopecia areata.

V gene TRBV5-1 combines with J gene TRBJ2-1; 8 bases are shared with TRBD2. This CDR3 contains 16 residues. CDR1 SGHRS and CDR2 YFSETQ come from the germline V gene. V lost 6 bases and J lost 5; bases outside the gene matches: 13. The CDR3 coding sequence is TGCGCCAGCAAAGAGCGGGGGTCCGCTGCCGACAATGAGCAGTTCTTC. This translates into CASKERGSAADNEQFF.

This clone was seen just once. The chain links TRBV7-9 to TRBJ1-1; 10 nucleotides agree with TRBD1. The V segment lost 2 bases and the J segment 5 bases; nucleotides outside the gene matches: 2. The V gene's germline CDR1 is SEHNR and CDR2 FQNEAQ (reference sequence). The CDR3 totals 14 residues. The CDR3 is CASSLMGQGTEAFF. Here the CDR3 DNA reads TGTGCCAGCAGCTTAATGGGACAGGGGACTGAAGCTTTCTTT.

V and J are TRBV7-9 and TRBJ2-7, with D possibly TRBD2 on 5 matching bases. CDR1 and CDR2 from the germline V gene are SEHNR and FQNEAQ (reference sequence). This CDR3 is 15 amino acids long. Here the CDR3 DNA reads TGTGCTTGCAGCGGAGGACCCCAGAGAGCCTACGAGCAGTACTTC. Translation: CACSGGPQRAYEQYF.

V gene TRBV19 combines with J gene TRBJ2-7; 7 bases match TRBD1. The V gene's germline CDR1 is LNHDA and CDR2 SQIVND (reference sequence). Germline trimming cut 7 bases from V and 3 bases from J; bases unmatched to any gene: 9. The CDR3 consists of 14 residues. The CDR3: CASNPGQASYEQYF. The CDR3 nucleotides are TGTGCCAGTAACCCCGGACAGGCGAGCTACGAGCAGTACTTC.

The chain's CDR3 is CASSRGQFLEKLFF. DNA for the CDR3: TGCGCCAGCAGCCGGGGACAGTTTTTGGAAAAACTGTTTTTT. This rearrangement joins TRBV4-3 to TRBJ1-4; TRBD1 matches 7 bases. Germline CDR1 reads LGHNA; CDR2 reads YSLEER. The J segment lost 8 bases and the V segment lost 4 bases, leaving 7 bases of the junction unmatched. CDR3 length: 14 amino acids.

The chain carries TRBV5-6 and TRBJ1-1; the match to TRBD1 covers 7 bases. The CDR3 loop spans 15 amino acids. With 4 bases clipped from V and 4 bases from J, the junction kept 10 bases outside the gene matches. CDR1 is SGHDT and CDR2 is YYEEEE in the germline V gene. The CDR3 sequence: CASSPNRGRGTEAFF. CDR3 DNA: TGTGCCAGCAGCCCTAACAGGGGACGCGGCACTGAAGCTTTCTTT.

V is TRBV6-6 and J is TRBJ2-7; 7 positions agree with TRBD1. Germline V CDR1 and CDR2: MNHNY, SVGAGI (reference sequence). The CDR3 runs to 15 residues. V shed 5 bases and J 2 bases; nucleotides not matched to a gene: 9. The CDR3 sequence: CASSPSGGPTYEQYF. The CDR3 coding sequence is TGTGCCAGCAGTCCGTCAGGGGGACCCACCTACGAGCAGTACTTC.

The chain couples TRBV30 to TRBJ2-4, with TRBD1 identical over 8 bases. The germline CDR1 and CDR2 sequences are GTSNPN and SVGIG (reference sequence). The CDR3 loop spans 14 amino acids. V lost 3 bases and J lost 5; bases outside the gene matches: 6. Written as DNA, the CDR3 is TGTGCCTGGAGCGCGGGACAGGCCCAAAACATTCAGTACTTC. Translation: CAWSAGQAQNIQYF.

This rearrangement joins TRBV29-1 to TRBJ2-1, with 7 bases matching TRBD1. This CDR3 is 14 amino acids long. Germline-derived CDR1 and CDR2 are SQVTM and ANQGSEA. V lost 4 bases to trimming and J lost 3 bases; unmatched junction nucleotides: 6. In DNA form, the CDR3 reads TGCAGCGTTGGTGGGACAGCCATCTACAATGAGCAGTTCTTC. This translates into CSVGGTAIYNEQFF.

This chain joins TRBV6-1 and TRBJ2-7; 8 nucleotides align to TRBD1. J gave up 3 bases and V 5 bases, and 6 bases lay outside the gene matches. The CDR3 extends over 14 amino acids. CDR1 MNHNS and CDR2 SASEGT come from the germline V gene. The DNA of the CDR3 is TGTGCCAGCAGTATTATGGACAGGGTCTACGAGCAGTACTTC. Protein sequence: CASSIMDRVYEQYF.

In the case of this clone: Other DNA variants within this sample encode the same CDR3. The chain is built from TRBV29-1 and TRBJ2-7; D may be TRBD2 (5 bases). Germline CDR1 and CDR2: SQVTM and ANQGSEA. The CDR3 consists of 13 residues. V dropped 6 bases and J dropped 4 bases, with 16 bases sitting between them. The CDR3 reads CSVSRTGGYEQYF. The CDR3 DNA sequence: TGCAGCGTCTCGCGGACCGGCGGGTACGAGCAGTACTTC.

Here the CDR3 reads CSVSSPNTGELFF. In DNA, the CDR3 is TGCAGCGTTTCTAGTCCGAACACCGGGGAGCTGTTTTTT. The J gene is TRBJ2-2, the V gene TRBV29-1; no reliable D call. The CDR3 loop spans 13 amino acids. In germline, CDR1 is SQVTM, CDR2 ANQGSEA. V lost 5 bases to trimming and J lost 0 bases, with 7 bases between them.

The gene calls are TRBV7-9 and TRBJ2-7, with 7 positions matching TRBD2. This CDR3 has 12 residues. CDR1 is SEHNR and CDR2 is FQNEAQ in the germline V gene (reference sequence). V lost 3 bases, J lost 5 bases, and 1 base stayed unmatched. In nucleotides, the CDR3 is TGTGCCAGCAGCTTCCGGGGGGACGAGCAGTACTTC. As protein: CASSFRGDEQYF.

This clone was picked up a small number of times. This chain links TRBV4-2 with TRBJ2-3; 10 nucleotides line up with TRBD2. V was clipped by 0 bases and J by 7 bases; unmatched bases: 4. Per the germline V gene, CDR1 is LGHNA and CDR2 is YNFKEQ. CDR3 length equals 15 residues. The CDR3 sequence is CASSQERTSGHTQYF. In DNA form, the CDR3 reads TGTGCCAGCAGCCAAGAAAGGACTAGCGGCCATACGCAGTATTTT.

The chain joins TRBV11-2 to TRBJ1-6, with a tentative D call TRBD1 (5 bases). The CDR3 totals 13 residues. With 5 bases removed from V and 10 bases from J, the gap between germline ends came to 12 bases. Germline V gene lookup returns CDR1 SGHAT and CDR2 FQNNGV. In DNA, the CDR3 is TGTGCCAGCAGCCCTGGGGGGGGATCACCCCTCCACTTT. This gives the protein CASSPGGGSPLHF.

This chain links TRBV6-5 with TRBJ1-2; perhaps TRBD1 as D (6 bases). Deletions cut 7 bases from V and 2 bases from J, with 14 bases between. The CDR3 has 14 residues. Germline V CDR1 and CDR2: MNHEY, SVGAGI. CDR3 DNA: TGTGCCAGCATCAAACAGGGTGGAAACTATGGCTACACCTTC. This codes for CASIKQGGNYGYTF.

This chain links TRBV5-1 with TRBJ2-3; no clear D. Trimming shortened V by 10 bases and J by 2 bases, and 8 bases separated the two germline ends. The V gene's germline CDR1 is SGHRS and CDR2 YFSETQ. This CDR3 region has 11 residues. CDR3 coding DNA: TGCGCCTCCGGCTCCACAGATACGCAGTATTTT. Translating gives CASGSTDTQYF.

The chain links TRBV5-1 to TRBJ2-2; D gene unclear. This CDR3 has 12 amino acids. V lost 4 bases, J lost 9 bases, and 10 bases lay in between. Germline V CDR1 and CDR2: SGHRS, YFSETQ. CDR3 loop: CASSEPRRELFF. CDR3 in DNA: TGCGCCAGCAGCGAACCACGACGGGAGCTGTTTTTT.

The rearrangement links TRBV6-5 to TRBJ2-3; no firm D call. The V gene lost 6 bases and the J gene lost 5 bases, with 6 bases spanning the gap. CDR3 length: 11 residues. The V gene's germline CDR1 is MNHEY and CDR2 SVGAGI. The CDR3: CASRTQDTQYF. The CDR3 DNA follows: TGTGCCAGCAGAACCCAAGATACGCAGTATTTT.

The genes are TRBV23-1 and TRBJ1-5, with TRBD1 matching over 7 bases. TRBV23-1 is known as an ORF, though its function is uncertain. The CDR3 runs 16 residues. With 4 bases clipped from V and 3 bases from J, the junction kept 9 bases outside the gene matches. This chain's CDR3 is CASSRAPGQSNQPQHF. For the CDR3, the DNA is TGCGCCAGCAGTCGAGCACCGGGACAGTCCAATCAGCCCCAGCATTTT.

This clone was picked up a small number of times. The gene calls are TRBV7-2 and TRBJ2-1; weak D call: TRBD2 (6 bases). In germline, CDR1 is SGHTA, CDR2 FQGNSA. The CDR3 covers 16 residues. Trimming stripped 7 bases from V and 1 base from J, with 17 bases between. The CDR3 spells CASIPLNGRSYNEQFF. The DNA for the CDR3 is TGTGCCAGCATCCCTCTTAACGGGAGATCCTACAATGAGCAGTTCTTC.

The chain's CDR3 is CASSRTGKGNEQFF. DNA of the CDR3: TGCGCCAGCAGCCGCACAGGGAAAGGCAATGAGCAGTTCTTC. The chain links TRBV4-3 to TRBJ2-1; weak D call: TRBD1 (6 bases). V shed 4 bases and J shed 6 bases, with 13 bases lying between them. There are 14 residues in the CDR3. Looked up from germline, CDR1 is LGHNA and CDR2 is YSLEER.

A few counts support this clone. The CDR3 here is CSVAGILNNEQFF. CDR3 bases: TGCAGCGTTGCAGGTATACTTAACAATGAGCAGTTCTTC. This chain links TRBV29-1 with TRBJ2-1; D remains unclear. CDR1 SQVTM and CDR2 ANQGSEA come from the germline V gene. The CDR3 has 13 amino acids. V was trimmed by 4 bases and J by 5 bases, leaving 12 bases between them.

The chain combines TRBV20-1 with TRBJ1-2; D unclear. Trimming took off 3 bases at V and 7 bases at J, with 9 bases between the two ends. The CDR3 covers 11 residues. CDR1 DFQATT and CDR2 SNEGSKA come from the germline V gene (reference sequence). The CDR3 loop reads CSASILGGYTF. The CDR3, as DNA: TGCAGTGCTAGCATACTGGGTGGCTACACCTTC.

The rearrangement uses TRBV5-1 and TRBJ2-3; maybe TRBD1 (6 bases). CDR1 is SGHRS and CDR2 is YFSETQ in the germline V gene. V was pared by 2 bases and J by 2 bases, with 12 bases between. The CDR3 is made up of 15 amino acids. The CDR3 sequence is CASSLGGSLTDTQYF. In DNA form, the CDR3 reads TGCGCCAGCAGCTTAGGGGGATCCCTCACAGATACGCAGTATTTT.

The chain is built from TRBV7-2 and TRBJ2-1, with 9 bases fitting TRBD1. The trim removed 5 bases at V and 7 bases at J, leaving 9 bases unmatched. There are 15 residues in the CDR3. Per the germline V gene, CDR1 is SGHTA and CDR2 is FQGNSA. The CDR3 is CASSPDRGRGNEQFF. In DNA, the CDR3 is TGTGCCAGCAGCCCGGACAGGGGAAGGGGGAATGAGCAGTTCTTC.

This rearrangement joins TRBV2 to TRBJ1-5; 7 positions match TRBD1. The CDR3 is 15 amino acids. Per germline, CDR1 SNHLY and CDR2 FYNNEI. The J segment lost 1 base and the V segment lost 5 bases, leaving 5 bases of the junction unmatched. CDR3 amino acids: CASSQGGESNQPQHF. CDR3 nucleotide sequence: TGTGCCAGCAGTCAGGGGGGCGAGAGCAATCAGCCCCAGCATTTT.

About this clone itself: In the same sample, other DNA sequences code for this CDR3. The gene calls are TRBV2 and TRBJ1-5; D possibly corresponds to TRBD1 (5 bases). Trimming stripped 7 bases from V and 0 bases from J, with 10 bases between. Germline V gene lookup returns CDR1 SNHLY and CDR2 FYNNEI. The CDR3 length is 14 residues. In DNA form, the CDR3 reads TGTGCCAGCACGGGGCAGGCTAGCAATCAGCCCCAGCATTTT. It is translated as CASTGQASNQPQHF.

This chain uses TRBV4-3 with TRBJ2-7; D not resolved. Per germline, CDR1 LGHNA and CDR2 YSLEER. CDR3 length equals 14 residues. Deletions cut 0 bases from V and 4 bases from J, with 10 bases between. CDR3 amino acids: CASSQERQVYEQYF. DNA for the CDR3: TGCGCCAGCAGCCAAGAGCGTCAGGTTTACGAGCAGTACTTC.